One sample yielded the 26 T cell receptor beta chains listed below, sequenced in a study of T-cell reconstitution after alpha-beta-depleted transplantation in children. Preparation of the TCRbeta library was carried out with unique molecular identifiers. TCRdb reanalysed the PCR reads using MiXCR and keeps one entry per CDR3 protein. Among hundreds of thousands of distinct CDR3 sequences, around a sixth were seen once, and the ten largest hold approximately 1%. Source: PBMCs from the stem cell graft donor, taken from the stem cell graft. These receptors all stem from a human donor who donated a stem cell graft to a child with acute myeloid leukemia.

This clonotype showed up many times. V is TRBV20-1 and J is TRBJ1-5; D may be TRBD1 (5 bases). V was pared by 6 bases and J by 7 bases, with 28 bases between. Germline assignment: CDR1 DFQATT and CDR2 SNEGSKA (reference sequence). This CDR3 has 17 residues. The CDR3 region has the DNA TGCAGTGCGAACAACCACGGGGGACCTGGAGAGGGACAGCCCCAGCATTTT. Protein product: CSANNHGGPGEGQPQHF.

This clonotype was recorded many times. This rearrangement joins TRBV27 to TRBJ1-1; 7 bases agree with TRBD1. With V trimmed by 5 bases and J by 5 bases, 5 bases remained unmatched. Per germline, CDR1 MNHEY and CDR2 SMNVEV (reference sequence). The CDR3 spans 13 residues. This CDR3 is CASSGDRATEAFF. CDR3 bases: TGTGCCAGCAGTGGAGACAGGGCAACTGAAGCTTTCTTT.

The chain employs TRBV5-6 and TRBJ2-2; TRBD1 matches 11 bases. V was pared by 4 bases and J by 2 bases, with 4 bases of the junction left unmatched. Germline-derived CDR1 and CDR2 are SGHDT and YYEEEE. The CDR3 is 16 amino acids. CDR3 DNA sequence: TGTGCCAGCAGCCTCGGGACAGGGGGTAACACCGGGGAGCTGTTTTTT. This sequence encodes CASSLGTGGNTGELFF.

This clonotype was observed at least ten times. CDR3 bases: TGTGCCAGCAGTTCCCGGACAGCAACTAATGAAAAACTGTTTTTT. Translation: CASSSRTATNEKLFF. The J gene is TRBJ1-4, the V gene TRBV12-3 or TRBV12-4; TRBD1 might be the D (6 bases). The CDR3 extends over 15 amino acids. Trimming stripped 4 bases from V and 0 bases from J, with 9 bases between.

Details on this clonotype: A much larger clone is a single base away; this may be a read error. This chain's CDR3 is CASSWTENTEAFF. Written as DNA, the CDR3 is TGTGCCAGCAGCTGGACAGAGAACACTGAAGCTTTCTTT. The chain combines TRBV5-6 with TRBJ1-1; D might be TRBD1 (6 bases). V was cut by 3 bases and J by 1 base, with 7 bases left in between. CDR1 SGHDT and CDR2 YYEEEE come from the germline V gene. CDR3 length: 13 residues.

V and J are TRBV4-3 and TRBJ2-3; 11 positions match TRBD2. This CDR3 has 18 residues. V was pared by 0 bases and J by 2 bases, with 7 bases of the junction left unmatched. Germline values: CDR1 LGHNA, CDR2 YSLEER. This CDR3 reads CASSQDQLAGGLTDTQYF. As DNA, the CDR3 is TGCGCCAGCAGCCAAGATCAGCTAGCGGGGGGACTCACAGATACGCAGTATTTT.

V and J are TRBV20-1 and TRBJ1-1, with 7 bases lining up with TRBD1. The CDR3 extends over 13 amino acids. The germline CDR1 and CDR2 sequences are DFQATT and SNEGSKA (reference sequence). V was pared by 5 bases and J by 5 bases, with 8 bases of the junction left unmatched. The chain's CDR3 is CSAEPTGYTEAFF. DNA of the CDR3: TGCAGTGCTGAACCGACAGGGTATACTGAAGCTTTCTTT.

The chain joins TRBV7-9 to TRBJ2-1; D may match TRBD1 or TRBD2 (5 bases each). V was clipped by 4 bases and J by 7 bases, with 11 bases between them. CDR3 length equals 13 residues. The germline V gene encodes CDR1 SEHNR and CDR2 FQNEAQ (reference sequence). The DNA for the CDR3 is TGTGCCAGCAGCTCACCGGGACCAAATGAGCAGTTCTTC. Translation: CASSSPGPNEQFF.

CDR3 bases: TGTGCCAGCAGGGGCAGACCCGCGAACACCGGGGAGCTGTTTTTT. Its protein product is CASRGRPANTGELFF. This sequence joins TRBV6-1 and TRBJ2-2; no firm D call. V lost 6 bases to trimming and J lost 0 bases, with 11 bases between them. CDR1 is MNHNS, CDR2 SASEGT, per germline. The CDR3 sequence is 15 residues long.

The chain combines TRBV24-1 with TRBJ2-3; TRBD1 aligns across 7 bases. Looked up from germline, CDR1 is KGHDR and CDR2 is SFDVKD. The ends lost 12 bases at V and 2 bases at J; junction bases unmatched: 7. This CDR3 has 13 amino acids. The CDR3 nucleotides read TGTGCCGCCCGGGACAGTACCACAGATACGCAGTATTTT. Translated, it gives CAARDSTTDTQYF.

The rearrangement joins TRBV25-1 to TRBJ1-1; 7 bases map to TRBD1. The germline CDR1 and CDR2 sequences are MGHDK and SYGVNS. Losses at the gene ends were 6 bases for V and 5 bases for J; bases not matched to a gene: 9. This CDR3 has 14 amino acids. The CDR3 sequence is CASRETGKQTEAFF. The CDR3 DNA reads TGTGCCAGCAGAGAGACAGGGAAGCAGACTGAAGCTTTCTTT.

There are many counts of this clonotype. V gene TRBV6-1 combines with J gene TRBJ1-1; D is unclear. Trimming cost V 0 bases and J 5 bases, with 13 bases left between them. The CDR3 is 15 residues long. CDR1 and CDR2 (germline): MNHNS, SASEGT. This chain's CDR3 is CASSEALDGVTEAFF. CDR3 DNA sequence: TGTGCCAGCAGTGAAGCGCTTGATGGGGTTACTGAAGCTTTCTTT.

Details on this clonotype: With a much larger clone just one base away, this may be a read error. The J gene is TRBJ2-1, the V gene TRBV6-5; TRBD1 is a possible D gene (5 bases). The germline V gene has CDR1 MNHEY and CDR2 SVGAGI. The CDR3 is made up of 15 amino acids. With 5 bases removed from V and 0 bases from J, the gap between germline ends came to 11 bases. The CDR3 here is CASSIPDSSYNEQFF. CDR3 bases: TGTGCCAGCAGTATACCCGACAGCTCCTACAATGAGCAGTTCTTC.

The table lists this clonotype with many counts. The chain links TRBV20-1 to TRBJ1-2; D not resolved. Germline V gene data show CDR1 as DFQATT and CDR2 as SNEGSKA (reference sequence). The CDR3 has 15 amino acids. Between the trimmed V and J ends, which lost 0 bases and 5 bases, there was a span of 16 bases. CDR3 sequence: CSARDGAAAMYGYTF. The CDR3 DNA sequence: TGCAGTGCTAGAGATGGAGCAGCAGCCATGTATGGCTACACCTTC.

J is TRBJ2-3 and V is TRBV20-1, with 12 bases that match TRBD2. Germline V CDR1 and CDR2: DFQATT, SNEGSKA (reference sequence). This CDR3 has 16 amino acids. V shed 4 bases and J 3 bases; nucleotides not matched to a gene: 8. The CDR3 protein is CSATRLAGGHTDTQYF. In nucleotides, the CDR3 is TGCAGTGCTACCAGGCTAGCGGGGGGGCATACAGATACGCAGTATTTT.

V gene TRBV5-1 combines with J gene TRBJ2-7, with 8 bases aligning to TRBD1. CDR1 is SGHRS and CDR2 is YFSETQ in the germline V gene. J was trimmed by 4 bases and V by 4 bases; bases with no gene match: 10. CDR3 length: 15 residues. CDR3 protein: CASSPSGQGRYEQYF. The CDR3 DNA reads TGCGCCAGCAGCCCCTCCGGACAGGGCCGTTACGAGCAGTACTTC.

This clonotype was observed many times. The V gene is TRBV5-1, the J gene TRBJ2-1; TRBD2 matches 10 bases. V was clipped by 0 bases and J by 4 bases; unmatched bases: 1. The CDR3 loop spans 15 amino acids. Germline V gene lookup returns CDR1 SGHRS and CDR2 YFSETQ. In DNA form, the CDR3 reads TGCGCCAGCAGCTTGGAGACTAGCGGGTACAATGAGCAGTTCTTC. The encoded protein is CASSLETSGYNEQFF.

This clonotype was detected only once. The chain carries TRBV12-3 or TRBV12-4 and TRBJ2-5; TRBD1 or TRBD2 may be the D gene (5 bases each). The V gene lost 7 bases and the J gene lost 5 bases, with 11 bases spanning the gap. The CDR3 is 12 amino acids. The CDR3 reads CASKRGSETQYF. CDR3 nucleotide sequence: TGTGCCAGCAAGAGGGGATCGGAGACCCAGTACTTC.

In its sample, this clonotype was seen many times. The gene calls are TRBV7-2 and TRBJ2-3; no firm D call. Germline CDR1 reads SGHTA; CDR2 reads FQGNSA. The CDR3 sequence is 13 residues long. V lost 5 bases and J lost 6, with 12 bases in between. In DNA form, the CDR3 reads TGTGCCAGCAGCCCTGGAAGTCGGGATACGCAGTATTTT. Its protein product is CASSPGSRDTQYF. The whole variable domain, remainder taken from reference TRBV7-2 and TRBJ2-3, is GAGVSQSPSNKVTEKGKDVELRCDPISGHTALYWYRQSLGQGLEFLIYFQGNSAPDKSGLPSDRFSAERTGGSVSTLTIQRTQQEDSAVYLCASSPGSRDTQYFGPGTRLTVL.

The chain couples TRBV7-9 to TRBJ1-2; 9 bases are a match to TRBD1. CDR3 length: 16 amino acids. Germline trimming cut 5 bases from V and 7 bases from J; bases unmatched to any gene: 14. Germline V gene sequence: CDR1 SEHNR, CDR2 FQNEAQ (reference sequence). The CDR3 here is CASSGGTGTGPGGYTF. Written as DNA, the CDR3 is TGTGCCAGCAGCGGAGGGACAGGGACGGGTCCTGGTGGCTACACCTTC.

V is TRBV11-2 and J is TRBJ2-3; D unresolved. Trimming left V 0 bases short and J 6 bases short, with 7 bases between. The CDR3 spans 13 residues. Germline CDR1 is SGHAT and CDR2 is FQNNGV. In DNA, the CDR3 is TGTGCCAGCAGCTTAGACGTGGGTGATACGCAGTATTTT. Translation gives CASSLDVGDTQYF.

J is TRBJ1-1 and V is TRBV11-3; no clear D gene. Germline CDR1 and CDR2: SGHNT and YENEEA. V was cut by 5 bases and J by 0 bases, with 13 bases left in between. CDR3 length equals 15 residues. CDR3 sequence: CASSQNVLMNTEAFF. In nucleotides, the CDR3 is TGTGCCAGCAGCCAGAACGTCTTAATGAACACTGAAGCTTTCTTT.

The rearrangement links TRBV28 to TRBJ1-1, with TRBD1 identical over 8 bases. This CDR3 has 16 residues. The germline CDR1 and CDR2 sequences are MDHEN and SYDVKM. V gave up 4 bases and J gave up 0 bases; unmatched junction bases: 7. The CDR3: CASSSGGARMNTEAFF. The CDR3 DNA sequence: TGTGCCAGCAGTTCAGGGGGCGCAAGGATGAACACTGAAGCTTTCTTT.

This clonotype was seen a handful of times. The V gene is TRBV5-5, the J gene TRBJ2-5; 10 bases are a match to TRBD2. The CDR3 has 15 residues. V lost 0 bases to trimming and J lost 5 bases; unmatched junction nucleotides: 4. Germline lookup yields CDR1 SGHKS and CDR2 YYEKEE (reference sequence). CDR3 bases: TGTGCCAGCAGCTTGGGCCCTAGCGGGGGTGAGACCCAGTACTTC. Translating gives CASSLGPSGGETQYF.

In its sample, this clonotype was seen many times. V is TRBV5-5 and J is TRBJ2-7; possibly TRBD1 or TRBD2 for D (5 bases each). Deletions cut 3 bases from V and 5 bases from J, with 12 bases between. This CDR3 region has 13 residues. Looked up from germline, CDR1 is SGHKS and CDR2 is YYEKEE (reference sequence). In nucleotides, the CDR3 is TGTGCCAGCAGCTGGGCCGGGACGAACGAGCAGTACGTC. Its protein is CASSWAGTNEQYV.

Comments on this clonotype: Germline and junction disagree at one end, which may indicate a read error. The CDR3 is CSARWGTLGNEQFF. CDR3 bases: TGCAGTGCTAGATGGGGGACCCTCGGAAATGAGCAGTTCTTT. The chain uses TRBV20-1 and TRBJ2-1; D is perhaps TRBD1 or TRBD2 (5 bases each). The CDR3 covers 14 residues. Germline V CDR1 and CDR2: DFQATT, SNEGSKA (reference sequence).